The 31 T cell receptor beta chains listed next were all sequenced from one sample in a study of blood T cell repertoires in COVID-19. Assay: immunoSEQ multiplex PCR; the TCRdb copy retains only in-frame clones and omits some. Among more than 80,000 clones, over 75% were seen once, and the ten largest hold 11%. Sequenced material: peripheral blood. The origin of the receptors is a man older than 75 with acute or convalescent COVID-19.

This rearrangement joins TRBV2 to TRBJ2-5, with D tentatively TRBD1 (5 bases). V shed 6 bases and J shed 5 bases, with 16 bases lying between them. CDR3 length: 14 residues. Germline CDR1 reads SNHLY; CDR2 reads FYNNEI. CDR3 protein: CASSTLLAGETQYF. The CDR3 DNA sequence: TGTGCCAGCAGCACGCTTTTAGCAGGGGAGACCCAGTACTTC.

The rearrangement links TRBV7-3 to TRBJ2-1, with 7 bases fitting TRBD1. This CDR3 has 16 residues. V shed 5 bases and J 8 bases; nucleotides not matched to a gene: 15. CDR1 and CDR2 from the germline V gene are SGHTA and FQGTGA. CDR3 protein: CASSPFAAGGRDEQFF. The CDR3 DNA is TGTGCCAGCAGCCCCTTCGCGGCAGGGGGTAGGGATGAGCAGTTCTTC. The full variable domain, with the rest looked up from reference TRBV7-3 and TRBJ2-1, is GAGVSQTPSNKVTEKGKYVELRCDPISGHTALYWYRQSLGQGPEFLIYFQGTGAADDSGLPNDRFFAVRPEGSVSTLKIQRTERGDSAVYLCASSPFAAGGRDEQFFGPGTRLTVL.

The chain recombines TRBV27 with TRBJ2-2; possible D gene TRBD2, 6 bases. V was trimmed by 5 bases and J by 5 bases, leaving 12 bases between them. The CDR3 totals 14 residues. From germline, CDR1 is MNHEY and CDR2 SMNVEV (reference sequence). The CDR3 region is CASSLGGGTGELFF. The CDR3 coding sequence is TGTGCCAGCAGTCTAGGCGGAGGGACCGGGGAGCTGTTTTTT.

The V call is TRBV2, the J call TRBJ1-2; 9 bases line up with TRBD1. This CDR3 contains 13 residues. J lost 6 bases, V lost 5 bases, and 4 bases had no gene match. Per the germline V gene, CDR1 is SNHLY and CDR2 is FYNNEI. CDR3 DNA sequence: TGTGCCAGCAGTTATACAGGGGGCAATGGCTACACCTTC. Its protein is CASSYTGGNGYTF.

This chain uses TRBV10-3 with TRBJ2-1; 8 nucleotides match TRBD2. V dropped 7 bases and J dropped 7; count of bases not matched to a gene: 12. The CDR3 totals 15 residues. Germline V CDR1 and CDR2: ENHRY, SYGVKD. The CDR3 here is CAITETGGPKNEQFF. The CDR3 coding sequence is TGTGCCATCACCGAAACGGGAGGGCCAAAAAATGAGCAGTTCTTC.

J is TRBJ1-2 and V is TRBV6-6; TRBD1 matches 11 bases. The CDR3 runs to 15 residues. J gave up 5 bases and V 5 bases, and 7 bases lay outside the gene matches. Germline V CDR1 and CDR2: MNHNY, SVGAGI (reference sequence). CDR3 DNA sequence: TGTGCCAGCAGTCCGGGGACAGGGGGTTTGTATGGCTACACCTTC. Encoded protein: CASSPGTGGLYGYTF.

The rearrangement joins TRBV7-2 to TRBJ2-7; TRBD1 agrees at 10 bases. This CDR3 region has 15 residues. Unmatched junction bases numbered 8, after V lost 5 bases and J lost 4 bases. The V gene's germline CDR1 is SGHTA and CDR2 FQGNSA. CDR3 DNA sequence: TGTGCCAGCAGCCAAGCCGGGACAGGGGTGTACGAGCAGTACTTC. Protein sequence: CASSQAGTGVYEQYF. The entire variable domain, with the rest obtained from reference TRBV7-2 and TRBJ2-7, is as follows: GAGVSQSPSNKVTEKGKDVELRCDPISGHTALYWYRQSLGQGLEFLIYFQGNSAPDKSGLPSDRFSAERTGGSVSTLTIQRTQQEDSAVYLCASSQAGTGVYEQYFGPGTRLTVT.

This chain joins TRBV19 and TRBJ1-2; D gene ambiguous. Germline V gives CDR1 LNHDA, CDR2 SQIVND (reference sequence). Trimming shortened V by 6 bases and J by 1 base, and 12 bases separated the two germline ends. The CDR3 covers 14 residues. The DNA for the CDR3 is TGTGCCAGTAGGAGTGAGAAACTTAACTATGGCTACACCTTC. It yields the protein CASRSEKLNYGYTF.

The chain couples TRBV7-9 to TRBJ2-7, with TRBD1 identical over 7 bases. This CDR3 region has 14 residues. Germline V lookup: CDR1 SEHNR, CDR2 FQNEAQ (reference sequence). Unmatched junction bases numbered 8, after V lost 5 bases and J lost 4 bases. CDR3 sequence (DNA): TGTGCCAGCAGCCCCCAGACAGGGCCTTACGAGCAGTACTTC. Residues: CASSPQTGPYEQYF.

This chain links TRBV9 with TRBJ2-5, with 13 bases lining up with TRBD2. The germline gives CDR1 SGDLS, CDR2 YYNGEE. V gave up 3 bases and J gave up 11 bases; unmatched junction bases: 4. The CDR3 is 13 residues long. The CDR3 coding sequence is TGTGCCAGCAGCGGGGGGACTAGCGGGGCGCAGTACTTC. It codes for CASSGGTSGAQYF.

This sequence joins TRBV6-5 and TRBJ1-2, with D maybe TRBD1 (5 bases). Germline V gene lookup returns CDR1 MNHEY and CDR2 SVGAGI. The germline V and J ends were trimmed by 4 bases and 0 bases, with 12 bases remaining between them. This CDR3 has 15 amino acids. The CDR3 reads CASSLGGNPNYGYTF. In nucleotides, the CDR3 is TGTGCCAGCAGTTTGGGGGGGAACCCTAACTATGGCTACACCTTC.

V gene TRBV6-5 combines with J gene TRBJ1-2; 9 nucleotides agree with TRBD1. The germline gives CDR1 MNHEY, CDR2 SVGAGI. The CDR3 is 15 residues long. V trimming: 0 bases; J trimming: 4 bases; junction bases outside the gene matches: 3. The CDR3 nucleotides read TGTGCCAGCAGTTACTCGACAGGGGGGATCTATGGCTACACCTTC. Its translation is CASSYSTGGIYGYTF.

The chain recombines TRBV10-3 with TRBJ1-5; possibly TRBD1 for D (5 bases). CDR3 length: 16 amino acids. Germline V gene lookup returns CDR1 ENHRY and CDR2 SYGVKD. The V and J ends lost 0 bases and 6 bases respectively, with 15 bases between them. The CDR3 DNA follows: TGTGCCATCAGTGAGTCGAGCGGGGGAGAGGGTCAGCCCCAGCATTTT. It translates to CAISESSGGEGQPQHF.

The chain has TRBV7-8 and TRBJ2-1; the D gene is possibly TRBD2 (6 bases). Germline V gene data show CDR1 as SGHVS and CDR2 as FQNEAQ. Trimming shortened V by 5 bases and J by 3 bases, and 14 bases separated the two germline ends. This CDR3 has 15 residues. The DNA of the CDR3 is TGTGCCAGCAGCCCTTCGGGACTCTACTACAATGAGCAGTTCTTC. This codes for CASSPSGLYYNEQFF.

This chain joins TRBV7-3 and TRBJ1-6; 9 bases are a match to TRBD1. With 2 bases clipped from V and 10 bases from J, the junction kept 6 bases outside the gene matches. CDR1 SGHTA and CDR2 FQGTGA come from the germline V gene. The CDR3 loop spans 15 amino acids. Here the CDR3 reads CASSLEGDRASPLHF. In DNA form, the CDR3 reads TGTGCCAGCAGCTTAGAGGGGGACAGGGCATCACCCCTCCACTTT.

The table lists this clone with a count of one. This CDR3 is CASSLQDSDSPLHF. The CDR3, as DNA: TGTGCCAGCTCACTACAGGACAGCGATTCACCCCTCCACTTT. The V gene is TRBV18, the J gene TRBJ1-6; D is possibly TRBD1 (6 bases). This CDR3 contains 14 residues. The V end was cut by 4 bases, the J end by 8 bases, with 12 bases between. Germline-derived CDR1 and CDR2 are KGHSH and LQKENI.

J is TRBJ1-2 and V is TRBV10-3, with D perhaps matching TRBD1 (5 bases). CDR1 is ENHRY and CDR2 is SYGVKD in the germline V gene. The ends were cut back, 2 bases at V and 6 bases at J, with 19 bases in the middle. The CDR3 has 16 residues. The CDR3 sequence is CAISEGAIDVQNGYTF. In DNA, the CDR3 is TGTGCCATCAGTGAGGGGGCGATAGATGTTCAAAATGGCTACACCTTC.

This rearrangement joins TRBV18 to TRBJ2-7; 8 nucleotides match TRBD1. Looked up from germline, CDR1 is KGHSH and CDR2 is LQKENI. The CDR3 has 15 residues. The V gene end was trimmed by 5 bases and the J gene end by 2 bases; junction bases not matched to a gene: 8. CDR3 DNA sequence: TGTGCCAGCTCAATAGCAGGGGGCCAAACCTACGAGCAGTACTTC. Translation: CASSIAGGQTYEQYF.

V is TRBV29-1 and J is TRBJ2-1; the D gene is possibly TRBD2 (6 bases). Looked up from germline, CDR1 is SQVTM and CDR2 is ANQGSEA. The CDR3 length is 14 residues. V lost 7 bases and J lost 8, with 21 bases in between. This CDR3 is CSAATSGTSDEQFF. The CDR3 bases are TGCAGCGCCGCTACATCCGGGACTTCAGATGAGCAGTTCTTC.

This rearrangement joins TRBV7-9 to TRBJ1-1; D gene unclear. The V gene lost 1 base and the J gene lost 9 bases, with 12 bases spanning the gap. Germline loops: CDR1 SEHNR, CDR2 FQNEAQ (reference sequence). The CDR3 totals 13 residues. CDR3 sequence reads: CASSLGASGKAFF. The CDR3 DNA reads TGTGCCAGCAGCTTAGGGGCATCGGGAAAAGCTTTCTTT.

V gene TRBV2 combines with J gene TRBJ1-1; D gene uncertain. The CDR3 loop spans 10 amino acids. The V gene lost 10 bases and the J gene lost 10 bases, with 13 bases spanning the gap. Germline CDR1 and CDR2: SNHLY and FYNNEI. As DNA, the CDR3 is TGTGCCACCATGCGCGTCGGAGCTTTCTTT. Amino acid sequence: CATMRVGAFF. The full variable domain, with the rest looked up from reference TRBV2 and TRBJ1-1, is EPEVTQTPSHQVTQMGQEVILRCVPISNHLYFYWYRQILGQKVEFLVSFYNNEISEKSEIFDDQFSVERPDGSNFTLKIRSTKLEDSAMYFCATMRVGAFFGQGTRLTVV.

The chain joins TRBV9 to TRBJ1-1, with a possible D match to TRBD1 (5 bases). V was cut by 5 bases and J by 1 base, with 12 bases left in between. Germline CDR1 reads SGDLS; CDR2 reads YYNGEE. This CDR3 spans 14 amino acids. The CDR3, as DNA: TGTGCCAGCAGTCGATTGGACACGAACACTGAAGCTTTCTTT. Amino acid sequence: CASSRLDTNTEAFF.

The J gene is TRBJ2-1, the V gene TRBV5-1; TRBD1 agrees at 10 bases. Germline V gives CDR1 SGHRS, CDR2 YFSETQ. V was pared by 0 bases and J by 7 bases, with 7 bases of the junction left unmatched. The CDR3 has 16 residues. The CDR3 loop reads CASSLGGTGVGNEQFF. CDR3 DNA sequence: TGCGCCAGCAGCTTGGGCGGGACAGGGGTCGGGAATGAGCAGTTCTTC.

The rearrangement links TRBV18 to TRBJ2-3; D uncertain. Trimming took off 3 bases at V and 6 bases at J, with 13 bases between the two ends. Germline CDR1 and CDR2: KGHSH and LQKENI. The CDR3 runs to 14 residues. This chain's CDR3 is CASSPETSEDTQYF. CDR3 DNA: TGTGCCAGCTCACCTGAGACCTCGGAGGATACGCAGTATTTT. Supplemented by reference TRBV18 and TRBJ2-3, the full variable domain reads NAGVMQNPRHLVRRRGQEARLRCSPMKGHSHVYWYRQLPEEGLKFMVYLQKENIIDESGMPKERFSAEFPKEGPSILRIQQVVRGDSAAYFCASSPETSEDTQYFGPGTRLTVL.

This clone came up once. This sequence joins TRBV6-5 and TRBJ2-7, with 8 bases identical to TRBD1. The CDR3 contains 15 residues. J lost 0 bases, V lost 9 bases, and 10 bases had no gene match. CDR1 MNHEY and CDR2 SVGAGI come from the germline V gene. The DNA for the CDR3 is TGTGCCAGTACTCCCCGGACAGGGAGCTCCTACGAGCAGTACTTC. It yields the protein CASTPRTGSSYEQYF.

J is TRBJ1-1 and V is TRBV7-9; 7 bases are shared with TRBD1. In germline, CDR1 is SEHNR, CDR2 FQNEAQ (reference sequence). The CDR3 runs 18 residues. V shed 3 bases, J shed 1 base, and the junction held 14 bases outside the gene matches. As DNA, the CDR3 is TGTGCCAGCAGCTTGCCCCACCGGACAGGAAAAGGGAACACTGAAGCTTTCTTT. Residues: CASSLPHRTGKGNTEAFF.

This chain joins TRBV19 and TRBJ2-7; 9 nucleotides agree with TRBD1. Trimming removed 4 bases from V and 6 bases from J; junction bases left unmatched: 4. CDR1 and CDR2 from the germline V gene are LNHDA and SQIVND (reference sequence). The CDR3 loop spans 13 amino acids. For the CDR3, the DNA is TGTGCCAGTAGTACCCGGGACAGGGCCGAGCAGTACTTC. This translates into CASSTRDRAEQYF.

This clone was detected only a few times. This chain joins TRBV6-5 and TRBJ1-1, with a weak D call TRBD1 (6 bases). The germline V and J ends were trimmed by 5 bases and 14 bases, with 18 bases remaining between them. The CDR3 consists of 12 residues. Per the germline V gene, CDR1 is MNHEY and CDR2 is SVGAGI. CDR3 coding DNA: TGTGCCAGCAGTACGACACAGGGCCTTCGATTCTTT. Encoded protein: CASSTTQGLRFF.

The J gene is TRBJ2-1, the V gene TRBV7-9; 7 positions match TRBD2. CDR1 is SEHNR and CDR2 is FQNEAQ in the germline V gene (reference sequence). The CDR3 loop spans 14 amino acids. J gave up 3 bases and V 1 base, and 0 bases lay outside the gene matches. Here the CDR3 DNA reads TGTGCCAGCAGCTTAGGCGGGGGCTACAATGAGCAGTTCTTC. Its translation: CASSLGGGYNEQFF.

The CDR3 loop is CSVVTVGGPDTGELFF. The CDR3 DNA is TGCAGCGTTGTTACCGTAGGAGGGCCGGACACCGGGGAGCTGTTTTTT. V gene TRBV29-1 combines with J gene TRBJ2-2; TRBD2 might be the D (6 bases). This CDR3 contains 16 residues. Germline V gene lookup returns CDR1 SQVTM and CDR2 ANQGSEA. V was shortened by 4 bases and J by 3 bases, with 18 bases between the two germline ends.

The chain employs TRBV5-1 and TRBJ1-1; 7 positions agree with TRBD1. With V trimmed by 4 bases and J by 1 base, 7 bases remained unmatched. The CDR3 is made up of 15 amino acids. CDR1 is SGHRS and CDR2 is YFSETQ in the germline V gene. CDR3: CASSIRTGWNTEAFF. The CDR3 nucleotides read TGCGCCAGCAGCATACGGACAGGTTGGAACACTGAAGCTTTCTTT. The full variable domain, with the rest looked up from reference TRBV5-1 and TRBJ1-1, is KAGVTQTPRYLIKTRGQQVTLSCSPISGHRSVSWYQQTPGQGLQFLFEYFSETQRNKGNFPGRFSGRQFSNSRSEMNVSTLELGDSALYLCASSIRTGWNTEAFFGQGTRLTVV.